This TCR beta chain was obtained from a study of cytomegalovirus exposure and HLA in healthy donors (dated by TCRdb to 2015 to 2018). Regarding the complete study: According to an earlier analysis of around 600 of the donors, about 179 million T cells yielded some 110 million unique TCR beta sequences and 276 Gb of sequence data. An early release covering some 640 HLA-typed donors comprised around 300 gigabases of sequencing data and tens of millions of unique TCR sequences. The genetic ancestry cluster associated with self-reported Caucasian donors included 65% to 90% of the approximately 410 genotyped donors. The aim of the study was to test whether cataloging public T cell receptors could identify signatures of past pathogen exposure. The T cell repertoires of some 700 subjects were profiled by immunosequencing and related to cytomegalovirus serostatus. A separate validation cohort of approximately 130 different subjects was used in addition to the approximately 700-subject first cohort. The study combined high-throughput TCR immunosequencing, statistical association of individual TCRs with disease status, and machine learning to predict cytomegalovirus infection status. A later analysis re-analyzed previously published TCR beta repertoires from 666 donors and added high-resolution HLA genotyping to study TCR occurrence patterns. Rather than using new phenotypic data, the later analysis identified candidate immune exposures from TCR beta sequences and from how often those sequences occurred across donors. An earlier analysis of around 580 of the donors used high-throughput TCR beta sequencing to judge whether each TCR beta V gene segment behaved as functional or pseudogenic. Donor age, sex, ethnicity and CMV serostatus were compiled alongside the repertoire data. A later genetic analysis took genome-wide SNP genotypes for about three fifths of the 666 donors and used that subset as a discovery cohort. All discovery cohort repertoires had been generated on a single sequencing platform. HLA typing covered class I and class II loci at four-digit resolution. The number of donors typed differed by locus, with 629-630 for A, B, C, DRB1 and DQB1, 522 for DQA1, 600 to 610 for DPA1, and some 440 for DPB1. Several DR-DQ haplotypes were treated as single units for association and clustering because of strong linkage in the cohort. On average, roughly 250,000 unique TCR beta nucleotide sequences were sequenced per donor among about 400 genotyped donors of the cohort, with roughly a sixth of those sequences being non-productive.

Ends trimmed: V by 4 bases, J by 5 bases; bases unmatched to a gene: 1. From the cysteine through the phenylalanine, the CDR3 covers 15 amino acids. The only DNA kept is the CDR3, 45 bases in frame from the first base. CDR1 and CDR2, looked up from the germline V gene, are SGHDN and FVKESK. In total, just over 650 healthy bone marrow donors made up the cohort. All cohort members were sampled while nominally healthy, although unrecorded immune exposures were likely present. The donor was CMV seropositive and was included in the group of some 290 seropositive cohort members. A peripheral blood sample was collected from each donor, and TCR beta sequencing was performed on peripheral blood mononuclear cells. The Qiagen DNeasy Blood Extraction Kit was used to extract genomic DNA from the blood cell samples. On this clone: Which antigen it targets is not known.

What the authors observed across the whole study: A group of highly shared sequence variants was considered likely to be a technical artifact of the sequencing pipeline. A further reported finding was that TCR beta sequences accurately predicted the HLA-A and HLA-B alleles for most subjects in the first cohort. When HLA alleles, especially DR and DQ, strongly co-occurred, TCR associations were difficult to assign to individual alleles. A few of the identified cytomegalovirus-associated TCR beta chains were confirmed in vitro to be specific for cytomegalovirus antigens. The authors suggested that the approach could potentially be generalized to other disease states and immunological phenotypes. In a later analysis, TCR association rates were found to vary across HLA loci, with the most associated TCRs seen for DRB1 alleles and the fewest for HLA-C alleles. Compared with the 666-donor mean, donors in an Asian-associated ancestry cluster had fewer N-insertions in productive TCRs, according to a later genetic analysis. A total of 164 TCR beta chains were listed by the study as associated with cytomegalovirus. According to a later analysis, parvovirus B19, influenza, CMV and Epstein-Barr virus appeared linked to several top co-occurrence clusters. Presence/absence analyses assumed roughly uniform sequencing depth across donors, an assumption that may not hold. Most TCR sequences were observed very rarely across donors, whereas some public TCRs were present in many individuals. A later analysis found that most CMV-associated TCR beta chains appeared HLA-restricted, with HLA associations seemingly driven largely by CMV exposure. This cohort had only TCR beta chains sequenced, and the lack of alpha or paired-chain data limited which features could be detected. A later analysis associated 16,951 TCR beta sequences with specific HLA alleles at a false discovery rate of 0.05. A later genetic analysis associated a missense DCLRE1C variant with V-gene and J-gene trimming of TCR beta chains, and an independent cohort replicated the association. In an earlier analysis of fewer than 700 of the donors, most TCR beta V segments appeared in productive rearrangements about 87% or about 30% of the time, broadly matching IMGT annotations. Correlated functional status among segregating V segments might reflect linkage disequilibrium, but an unknown experimental factor could not be ruled out. For the cohort, immune exposure information was limited to CMV serostatus. The earlier analysis of fewer than 750 of the donors excluded some 16 rarely observed V segments, including chromosome 9 orphons, because counts were too low. In a later analysis, HLA-associated TCR beta chains showed more clonal expansion and lower generation probabilities than non-associated chains that were equally common. In both the original and validation cohorts, the classifier was reported to diagnose cytomegalovirus status with high specificity and sensitivity. The 87-base-pair reads could not distinguish some IMGT-functional V segments, including TRBV6-2 and TRBV6-3, so those segments were excluded. Because HLA typing was unavailable for some donors at each locus, only the typed subset was used in association tests.

The library was made by the immunoSEQ multiplex PCR assay. A mixture of 60 forward primers for TCR Vbeta segments and 13 reverse primers for TCR Jbeta segments was used in the multiplex PCR. Amplification of the CDR3 region of rearranged TCR beta genes was performed with a multiplex PCR assay on genomic DNA. The amplified TCR beta libraries were sequenced on the Illumina HiSeq System as 87-base-pair reads. The original methods were these. Across the 500 to 750 repertoires, a later analysis counted 78 million or so unique TCR beta chains, 8.5 million to 12 million of which were shared by at least two donors. Raw reads were error-corrected and collapsed into unique sequences by a nearest-neighbor algorithm in which closely related sequences were merged to remove PCR and sequencing errors. To assign V, D and J gene segments, CDR3 sequences were aligned to IMGT reference sequences. Each retained sequence needed at least a six-nucleotide match to both a V gene segment and a J gene segment. Rearrangements were classified as productive when the CDR3 lacked stop codons and remained in frame with V and J, and all other rearrangements were classified as non-productive. CDR3 was defined according to IMGT convention as the region running from the second conserved V-encoded cysteine to the conserved J-encoded phenylalanine. The earlier analysis of approximately 500 of the donors excluded sequences that lacked an unambiguous match to a single V gene segment. An earlier analysis of 587 of the donors classified V segments as functional when productive rearrangements were above 56.7% and as segregating when the standard deviation between donors was above 5%. To diagnose cytomegalovirus status from the catalog of TCR beta chain sequences, a statistical classification framework was built. V and J gene assignment, in a later analysis, came from comparing TCR nucleotide sequences with IMGT/GENE-DB human TR gene sequences. The TCRdist pipeline was used in a later analysis to assign CDR3 sequences and most-parsimonious VDJ recombination scenarios. In a later analysis, each TCR beta chain was defined by its CDR3 amino acid sequence together with its V-gene family, and reads without a unique V-gene family were excluded. A later analysis removed roughly 590 highly shared, low-generation-probability nucleotide sequences to deal with suspected cross-contamination and a sequencing artifact. A later analysis calculated a clonal expansion index for each public chain from normalized within-repertoire ranks of inferred template counts. In a later analysis, generation probabilities were computed using a VDJ recombination model fitted to out-of-frame rearrangements, and the results were checked against IGoR. Hypergeometric tests were used in a later analysis to score TCR-TCR, TCR-HLA and TCR-CMV co-occurrence, with a repertoire-size bias correction applied to the TCR pairs. In a later analysis, false discovery rates were estimated by permuting HLA or CMV assignments 20 times. In a later analysis, co-occurring TCRs were grouped with DBSCAN, and TCRdist sequence similarity was added when clustering was performed within HLA-allele-positive subsets. Repertoires with fewer than 30,000 or more than 120,000 public chains were left out of co-occurrence clustering, as were four to six repertoires with anomalous nucleotide sharing. The source is immuneACCESS, and TCRdb retained only in-frame sequences with V and J called. Part of the clones is not carried over; for the studies checked, unresolved V genes explain less than half of this, and the remainder is unexplained. V, J and clone size are those of that table, while D and trimming were read from the DNA. The sample's table lists a count of about 72,000 clones. Roughly 4.7% of the sample belongs to the ten largest clones.

The sequence derives from a woman between 35 and 50 years old in good health and CMV-seropositive. The rearrangement combines TRBV14 with TRBJ2-2; 13 bases in the junction line up with TRBD2. Source material: PBMCs. The CDR3 here reads CASSPGLAGTGELFF. DNA sequence: TGTGCCAGCAGCCCGGGACTAGCGGGAACCGGGGAGCTGTTTTTT.